Sequencing of this TCR beta chain was carried out in a study of blood T cell repertoires in COVID-19. Study in general: Sites across the United States, Italy and Spain contributed samples from acute and convalescent COVID-19. T cells, B-cell-depleted T cells, or PBMCs supplied cDNA or gDNA.

From germline, CDR1 is SGDLS and CDR2 YYNGEE. The V gene lost 1 base and the J gene lost 4 bases, with 12 bases spanning the gap. The CDR3 is made up of 15 amino acids. Methods used by the authors: Reference gene primer amplification gave estimated nucleated cell counts. Clones were read by immunoSEQ multiplex PCR, and TCRdb kept only the in-frame ones, dropping some. The V and J calls and clone size are taken from that table; D and trimming were inferred from the DNA. In the table there are tens of thousands of clones, around 90% of which are singletons. The chain joins TRBV9 to TRBJ2-1; D is unresolved. Sequencing was carried out using peripheral blood. This receptor was identified in a woman older than 75 with acute or convalescent COVID-19. This CDR3 reads CASSVIAQAYNEQFF. CDR3 DNA sequence: TGTGCCAGCAGCGTAATAGCCCAAGCATACAATGAGCAGTTCTTC.